These 5 T cell receptor beta chains share one sample of origin, sequenced in a study of cytomegalovirus exposure and HLA in healthy donors. The PCR employed 60 Vbeta primers together with 13 Jbeta primers. Here immunoSEQ multiplex PCR was the method, and the copy in TCRdb shows in-frame clones only, minus some. The sample lists roughly 120,000 clones; about 80% were seen once. Sequencing input: PBMCs. The receptor set was obtained from a male donor in good health and CMV-seronegative.

The rearrangement uses TRBV9 and TRBJ2-7, with D possibly matching TRBD2 (6 bases). The CDR3 runs 15 residues. The germline V gene encodes CDR1 SGDLS and CDR2 YYNGEE. The V end was cut by 0 bases, the J end by 0 bases, with 10 bases between. The CDR3 region is CASSVGWGGSYEQYF. As DNA, the CDR3 is TGTGCCAGCAGCGTAGGGTGGGGAGGCTCCTACGAGCAGTACTTC.

The chain couples TRBV15 to TRBJ1-2; 7 bases are a match to TRBD1. Germline CDR1 LNHNV, CDR2 YYDKDF (reference sequence). V dropped 1 base and J dropped 2; count of bases not matched to a gene: 4. The CDR3 spans 15 residues. CDR3 DNA: TGTGCCACCAGCAGAGGTCTGACAGGGAACTATGGCTACACCTTC. Protein product: CATSRGLTGNYGYTF.

The gene calls are TRBV18 and TRBJ1-3; no clear D. Germline assignment: CDR1 KGHSH and CDR2 LQKENI. The V end lost 3 bases, the J end lost 0 bases, and 6 bases lay between the germline ends. The CDR3 contains 14 residues. The CDR3 nucleotides read TGTGCCAGCTCACCTCAGGACTCTGGAAACACCATATATTTT. This translates into CASSPQDSGNTIYF.

V and J are TRBV5-1 and TRBJ2-1, with D perhaps matching TRBD1 (5 bases). Per the germline V gene, CDR1 is SGHRS and CDR2 is YFSETQ. The CDR3 consists of 16 residues. Trimming took 0 bases from V and 7 from J, leaving 17 bases between them. CDR3 in DNA: TGCGCCAGCAGCTTGGACGGTCAGGGTCTGTTAAATGAGCAGTTCTTC. Protein sequence: CASSLDGQGLLNEQFF. The entire variable domain, with the rest obtained from reference TRBV5-1 and TRBJ2-1, is as follows: KAGVTQTPRYLIKTRGQQVTLSCSPISGHRSVSWYQQTPGQGLQFLFEYFSETQRNKGNFPGRFSGRQFSNSRSEMNVSTLELGDSALYLCASSLDGQGLLNEQFFGPGTRLTVL.

J is TRBJ1-2 and V is TRBV19; TRBD1 aligns across 7 bases. The CDR3 consists of 14 residues. Germline V gene data show CDR1 as LNHDA and CDR2 as SQIVND (reference sequence). Trimming cost V 9 bases and J 7 bases; bases outside gene matches: 14. DNA for the CDR3: TGTGCCAGGAGACCCACAGGGGCGCTTAGTGGCTACACCTTC. Its translation is CARRPTGALSGYTF.